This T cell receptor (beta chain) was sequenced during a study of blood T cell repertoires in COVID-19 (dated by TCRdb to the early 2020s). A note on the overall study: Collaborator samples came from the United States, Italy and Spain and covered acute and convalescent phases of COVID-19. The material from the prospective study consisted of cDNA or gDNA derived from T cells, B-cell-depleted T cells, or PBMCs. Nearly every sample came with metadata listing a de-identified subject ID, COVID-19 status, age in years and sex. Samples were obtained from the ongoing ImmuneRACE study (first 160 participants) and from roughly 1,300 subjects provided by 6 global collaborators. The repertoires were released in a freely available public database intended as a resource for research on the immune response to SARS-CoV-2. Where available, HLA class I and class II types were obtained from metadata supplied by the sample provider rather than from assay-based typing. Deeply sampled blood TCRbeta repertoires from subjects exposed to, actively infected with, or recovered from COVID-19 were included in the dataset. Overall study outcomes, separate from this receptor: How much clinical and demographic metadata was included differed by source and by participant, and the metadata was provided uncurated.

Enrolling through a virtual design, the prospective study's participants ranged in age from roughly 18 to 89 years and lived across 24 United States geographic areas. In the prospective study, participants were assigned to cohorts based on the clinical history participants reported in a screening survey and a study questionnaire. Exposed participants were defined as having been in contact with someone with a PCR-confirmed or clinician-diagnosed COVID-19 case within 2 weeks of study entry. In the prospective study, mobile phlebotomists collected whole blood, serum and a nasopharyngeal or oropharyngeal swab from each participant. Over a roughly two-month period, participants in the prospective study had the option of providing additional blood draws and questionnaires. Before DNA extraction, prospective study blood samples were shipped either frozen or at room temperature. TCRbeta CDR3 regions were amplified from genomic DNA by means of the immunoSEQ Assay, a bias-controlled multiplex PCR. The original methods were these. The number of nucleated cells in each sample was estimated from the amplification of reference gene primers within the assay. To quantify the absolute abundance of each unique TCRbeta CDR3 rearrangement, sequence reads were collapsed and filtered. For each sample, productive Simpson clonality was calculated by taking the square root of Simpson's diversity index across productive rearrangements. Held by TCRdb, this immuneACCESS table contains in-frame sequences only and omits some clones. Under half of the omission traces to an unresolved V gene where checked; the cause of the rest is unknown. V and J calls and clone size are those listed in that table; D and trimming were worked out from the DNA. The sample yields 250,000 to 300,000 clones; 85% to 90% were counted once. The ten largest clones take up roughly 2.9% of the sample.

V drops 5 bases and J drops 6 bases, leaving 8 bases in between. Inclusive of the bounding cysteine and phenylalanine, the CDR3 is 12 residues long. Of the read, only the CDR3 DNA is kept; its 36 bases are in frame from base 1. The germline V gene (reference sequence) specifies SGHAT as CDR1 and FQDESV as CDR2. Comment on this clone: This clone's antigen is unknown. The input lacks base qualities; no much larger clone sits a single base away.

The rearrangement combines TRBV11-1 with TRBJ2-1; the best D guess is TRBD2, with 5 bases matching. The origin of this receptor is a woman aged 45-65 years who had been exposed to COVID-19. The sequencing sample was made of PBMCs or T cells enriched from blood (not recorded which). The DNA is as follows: TGTGCCAGCAGCCCTAGCCTCAATGAGCAGTTCTTC. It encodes CASSPSLNEQFF.